This TCR beta chain was sequenced in a study of Ad26.COV2.S vaccination and SARS-CoV-2 variants. Across the whole study: Within the COV1001 Ad26.COV2.S trial arm, the donor was enrolled. Once, or twice with 56 days between doses, Ad26.COV2.S was given intramuscularly. General study points: Vaccinees and placebo recipients showed similar non-spike TCR breadth.

A word on this clone: The antigen remains unidentified.

The data were produced by immunoSEQ multiplex PCR, yet TCRdb's version contains in-frame clones alone and is incomplete. Found here are about 240,000 clones, 88% of them singletons; the top ten hold around a tenth. Described treatment: roughly 18 received Ad26.COV2.S at low or high dose, single or two shots; roughly five received placebo; per-sample allocation not given. Vaccine and placebo recipients were sampled on day 63 after the first injection. Donation came from an adult in Boston who was aged 18-55 years. CDR3 length equals 13 residues. Trimming removed 8 bases from V and 1 base from J, with 12 bases in between. Germline assignment: CDR1 LNHDA and CDR2 SQIVND (reference sequence).

The gene calls are TRBV19 and TRBJ2-7; either TRBD1 or TRBD2 may fit D (5 bases each). The clonotype comes from a person between 18 and 65 years old who received the Ad26.COV2.S COVID-19 vaccine or a placebo. This sample comprised peripheral blood, obtained in a trial of Ad26.COV2.S vaccine versus placebo. The CDR3 protein is CASVGDGSYEQYF. In nucleotides, the CDR3 is TGTGCCAGTGTGGGGGACGGATCCTACGAGCAGTACTTC.